This TCR beta chain was found in a study of cytomegalovirus exposure and HLA in healthy donors. V gave up 2 bases and J gave up 0 bases, with 10 bases separating them. The CDR3 sequence is 15 residues long. Germline CDR1 MNHEY, CDR2 SVGAGI. Primers: 60 Vbeta forward and 13 Jbeta reverse. TCRdb's copy holds only in-frame clones and misses some; the assay was immunoSEQ multiplex PCR. The data include about 48,000 clones; the top ten clones carry 5.5% to 7%. This TCR derives from a male donor in good health and CMV-seropositive. Material for sequencing was PBMCs. The rearrangement uses TRBV6-5 and TRBJ1-1; perhaps TRBD1 as D (6 bases). The CDR3 DNA sequence: TGTGCCAGCAGTTACGCCGGACAGCTGAACACTGAAGCTTTCTTT. The encoded protein is CASSYAGQLNTEAFF.